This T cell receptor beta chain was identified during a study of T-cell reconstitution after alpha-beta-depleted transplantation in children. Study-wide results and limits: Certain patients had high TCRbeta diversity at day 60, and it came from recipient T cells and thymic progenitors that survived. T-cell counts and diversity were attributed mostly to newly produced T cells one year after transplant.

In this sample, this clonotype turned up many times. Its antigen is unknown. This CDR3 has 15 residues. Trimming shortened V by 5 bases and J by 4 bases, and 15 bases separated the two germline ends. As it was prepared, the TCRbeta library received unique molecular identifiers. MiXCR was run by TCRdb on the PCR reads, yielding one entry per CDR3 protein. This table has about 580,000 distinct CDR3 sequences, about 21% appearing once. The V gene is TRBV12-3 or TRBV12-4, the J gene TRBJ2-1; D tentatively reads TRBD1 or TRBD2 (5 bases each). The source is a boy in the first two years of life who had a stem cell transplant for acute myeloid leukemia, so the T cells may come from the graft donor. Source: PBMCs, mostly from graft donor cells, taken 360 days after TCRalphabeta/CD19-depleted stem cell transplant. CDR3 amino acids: CASSLGDGPYNEQFF. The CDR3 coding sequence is TGTGCCAGCAGTCTGGGGGACGGCCCATACAATGAGCAGTTCTTC.